The 2 T cell receptor beta chains presented below share a single source sample, sequenced in a study of blood T cell repertoires in COVID-19. The assay was immunoSEQ multiplex PCR, and TCRdb's table has in-frame clones only and misses some. The profile shows roughly 250,000 clones, roughly 84% of them singletons. The source material was peripheral blood. These receptors were obtained from a person aged 70 to 85 with COVID-19, enrolled during active disease.

The chain is built from TRBV19 and TRBJ2-7; D call uncertain. Germline assignment: CDR1 LNHDA and CDR2 SQIVND (reference sequence). V lost 5 bases and J lost 5, with 16 bases in between. The CDR3 contains 14 residues. The CDR3 DNA reads TGTGCCAGTAGTCCCCAGTGGAGAGCCGACGAGCAGTACTTC. Translating it yields CASSPQWRADEQYF. The full variable domain, with the rest looked up from reference TRBV19 and TRBJ2-7, is DGGITQSPKYLFRKEGQNVTLSCEQNLNHDAMYWYRQDPGQGLRLIYYSQIVNDFQKGDIAEGYSVSREKKESFPLTVTSAQKNPTAFYLCASSPQWRADEQYFGPGTRLTVT.

This clone was seen only a few times. The chain employs TRBV19 and TRBJ1-1, with D possibly matching TRBD1 (6 bases). CDR3 length equals 15 residues. Trimming pared 4 bases from V and 4 bases from J, leaving 16 bases between. Germline V gives CDR1 LNHDA, CDR2 SQIVND (reference sequence). The DNA of the CDR3 is TGTGCCAGTAGTACCCGGGGACACACGGGCACTGAAGCTTTCTTT. Amino acids: CASSTRGHTGTEAFF.